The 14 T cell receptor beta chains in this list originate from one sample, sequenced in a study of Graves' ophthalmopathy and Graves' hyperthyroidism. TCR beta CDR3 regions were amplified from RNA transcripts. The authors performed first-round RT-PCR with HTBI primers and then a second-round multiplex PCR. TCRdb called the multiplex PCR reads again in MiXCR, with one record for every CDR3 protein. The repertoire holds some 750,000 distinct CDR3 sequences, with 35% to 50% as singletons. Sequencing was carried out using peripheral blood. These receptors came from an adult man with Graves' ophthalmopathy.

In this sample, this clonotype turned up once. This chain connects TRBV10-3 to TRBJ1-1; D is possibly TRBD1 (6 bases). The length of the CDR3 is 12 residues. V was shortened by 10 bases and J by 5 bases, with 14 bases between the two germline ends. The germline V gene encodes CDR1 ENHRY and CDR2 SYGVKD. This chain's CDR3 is CASKQGPTEAFF. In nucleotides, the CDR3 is TGTGCCAGTAAACAGGGTCCTACTGAAGCTTTCTTT.

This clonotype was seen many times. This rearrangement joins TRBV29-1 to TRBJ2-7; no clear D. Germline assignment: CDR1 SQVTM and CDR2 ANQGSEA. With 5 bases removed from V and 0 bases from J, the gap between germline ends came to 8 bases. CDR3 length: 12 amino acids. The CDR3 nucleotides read TGCAGCGTTCTCCAGGCCTCCTACGAGCAGTACTTC. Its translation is CSVLQASYEQYF.

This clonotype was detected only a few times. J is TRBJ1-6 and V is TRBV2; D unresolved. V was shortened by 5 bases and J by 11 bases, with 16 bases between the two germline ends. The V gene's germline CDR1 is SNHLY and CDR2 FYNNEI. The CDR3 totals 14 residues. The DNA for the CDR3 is TGTGCCAGCAGTTATGACCCGGGGTCCGCACCCCTCCACTTT. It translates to CASSYDPGSAPLHF. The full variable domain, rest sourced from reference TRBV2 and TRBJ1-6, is EPEVTQTPSHQVTQMGQEVILRCVPISNHLYFYWYRQILGQKVEFLVSFYNNEISEKSEIFDDQFSVERPDGSNFTLKIRSTKLEDSAMYFCASSYDPGSAPLHFGNGTRLTVT.

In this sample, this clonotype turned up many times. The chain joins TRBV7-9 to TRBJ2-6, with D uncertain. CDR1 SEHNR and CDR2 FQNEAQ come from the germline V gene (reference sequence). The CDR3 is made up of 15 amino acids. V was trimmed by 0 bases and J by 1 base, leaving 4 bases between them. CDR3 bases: TGTGCCAGCAGCTTAGCGGCATCTGGGGCCAACGTCCTGACTTTC. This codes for CASSLAASGANVLTF.

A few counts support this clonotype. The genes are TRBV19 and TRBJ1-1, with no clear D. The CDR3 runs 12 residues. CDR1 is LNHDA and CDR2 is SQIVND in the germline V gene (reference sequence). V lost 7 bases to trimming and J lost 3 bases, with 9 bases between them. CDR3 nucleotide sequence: TGTGCCAGTACAGTTCCGGACACTGAAGCTTTCTTT. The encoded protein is CASTVPDTEAFF.

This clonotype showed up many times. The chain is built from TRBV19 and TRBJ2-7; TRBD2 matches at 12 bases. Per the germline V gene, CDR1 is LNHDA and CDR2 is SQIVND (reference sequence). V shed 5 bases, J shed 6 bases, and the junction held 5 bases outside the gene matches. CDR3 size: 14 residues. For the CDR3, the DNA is TGTGCCAGTAGTTGGACTAGCGGGATTGGCGAGCAGTACTTC. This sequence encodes CASSWTSGIGEQYF.

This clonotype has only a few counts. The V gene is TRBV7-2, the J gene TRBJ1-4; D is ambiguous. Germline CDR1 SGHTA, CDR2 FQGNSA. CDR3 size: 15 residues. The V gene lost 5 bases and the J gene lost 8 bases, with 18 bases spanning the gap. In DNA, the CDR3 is TGTGCCAGCAGCGTCGATCCGGCGACACCCGAAAAACTGTTTTTT. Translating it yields CASSVDPATPEKLFF.

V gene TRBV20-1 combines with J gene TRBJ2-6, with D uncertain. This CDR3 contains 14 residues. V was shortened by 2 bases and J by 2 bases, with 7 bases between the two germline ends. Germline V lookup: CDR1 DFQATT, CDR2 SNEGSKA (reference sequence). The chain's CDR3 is CSARREAGANVLTF. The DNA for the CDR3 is TGCAGTGCTAGACGAGAGGCTGGGGCCAACGTCCTGACTTTC.

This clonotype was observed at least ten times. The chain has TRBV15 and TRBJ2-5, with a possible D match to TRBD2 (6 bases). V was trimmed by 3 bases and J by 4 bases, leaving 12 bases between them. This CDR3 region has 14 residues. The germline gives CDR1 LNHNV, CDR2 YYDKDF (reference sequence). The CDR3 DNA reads TGTGCCACCAGCAGCACACGGAGGGGAGAGACCCAGTACTTC. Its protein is CATSSTRRGETQYF.

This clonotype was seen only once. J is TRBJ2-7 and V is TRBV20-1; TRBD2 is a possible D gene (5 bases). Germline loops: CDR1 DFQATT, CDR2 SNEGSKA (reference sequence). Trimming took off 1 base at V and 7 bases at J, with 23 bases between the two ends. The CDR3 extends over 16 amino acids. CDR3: CSARGGAARGSGEQYF. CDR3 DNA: TGCAGTGCTAGAGGAGGCGCGGCGCGCGGATCGGGGGAGCAGTACTTC.

The CDR3 coding sequence is TGTGCCTGGAGTCAGGGTGACTATGGCTACACCTTC. Translating gives CAWSQGDYGYTF. The V and J genes are TRBV30 and TRBJ1-2, with a tentative D call TRBD1 (5 bases). Germline values: CDR1 GTSNPN, CDR2 SVGIG (reference sequence). The CDR3 contains 12 residues. The V end lost 2 bases, the J end lost 3 bases, and 7 bases lay between the germline ends.

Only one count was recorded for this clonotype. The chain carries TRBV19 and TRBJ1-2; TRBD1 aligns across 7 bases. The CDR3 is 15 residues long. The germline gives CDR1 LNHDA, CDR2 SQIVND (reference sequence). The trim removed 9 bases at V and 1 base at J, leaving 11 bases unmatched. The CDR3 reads CASSGRDSHNYGYTF. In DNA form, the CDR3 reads TGTGCCAGCAGTGGCAGGGACAGTCATAACTATGGCTACACCTTC.

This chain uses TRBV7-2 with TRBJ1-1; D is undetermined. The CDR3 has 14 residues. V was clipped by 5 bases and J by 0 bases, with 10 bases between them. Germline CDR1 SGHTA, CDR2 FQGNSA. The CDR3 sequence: CASSTSAVNTEAFF. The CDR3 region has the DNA TGTGCCAGCAGCACTAGTGCCGTGAACACTGAAGCTTTCTTT.

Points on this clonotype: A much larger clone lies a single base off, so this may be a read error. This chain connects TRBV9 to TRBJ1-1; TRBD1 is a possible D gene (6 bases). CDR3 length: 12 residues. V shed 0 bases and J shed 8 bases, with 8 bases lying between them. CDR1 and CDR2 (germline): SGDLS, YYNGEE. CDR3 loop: CASSVAGQEAFF. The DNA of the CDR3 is TGTGCCAGCAGCGTAGCAGGACAGGAAGCTTTCTTT.